The clone carrying this TCR beta chain turned up a few times. Its matching antigen is unknown. This sample stems from a study of shared clonotypes between healthy human individuals. Study-wide results and limits: Naive subsets, compared against memory subsets, generally had larger estimated richness values.

Sequencing was at deep level. The method was immunoSEQ multiplex PCR; TCRdb's version includes in-frame clones alone and lacks a portion of them. This table has some 550,000 clones, 97% appearing once. Memory CD4+ cells were the fraction left after CD45RA+ naive selection. CDR3 length: 14 amino acids. CDR1 is MNHNS and CDR2 is SASEGT in the germline V gene. Trimming removed 2 bases at V and 6 bases at J, with 13 bases between. Sequencing input: naive CD4+ T cells sorted from blood. Subset in this sample: CD45RA+ positively selected. This chain uses TRBV6-1 with TRBJ1-2; tentative D call: TRBD1 (6 bases). This receptor was identified in a woman in her 30s in good health. The CDR3 nucleotides are TGTGCCAGCAGTGAAACAGGGATTGGACATGGCTACACCTTC. Translated, it gives CASSETGIGHGYTF.